These 19 T cell receptor beta chains share one sample of origin, sequenced in a study of T cell responses to AZD1222 COVID-19 vaccine. Only in-frame clones appear in the TCRdb table, and some are missing; sequencing was by immunoSEQ multiplex PCR. The sample consists of approximately 180,000 clones, approximately 90% of them appearing once. The sequences come from peripheral blood, collected on day 0 of AZD1222 vaccination. Source of these receptors: an adult in good health.

This chain uses TRBV24-1 with TRBJ1-5; 8 bases line up with TRBD1. The CDR3 runs to 19 residues. The germline CDR1 and CDR2 sequences are KGHDR and SFDVKD. V shed 0 bases, J shed 3 bases, and the junction held 12 bases outside the gene matches. CDR3 loop: CATSDLFRGRFPHNQPQHF. The CDR3 DNA follows: TGTGCCACCAGTGATTTGTTCAGGGGGCGGTTTCCCCACAATCAGCCCCAGCATTTT.

The CDR3 DNA reads TGCGCCAGCAGCCCGTTCCTCGGGGGGCTTCTTCGGCCCCAGCATTTT. Translation gives CASSPFLGGLLRPQHF. The V gene is TRBV4-1, the J gene TRBJ1-5, with D perhaps TRBD1 (6 bases). The V end lost 4 bases, the J end lost 9 bases, and 22 bases lay between the germline ends. The CDR3 has 16 amino acids. The V gene's germline CDR1 is MGHRA and CDR2 YSYEKL.

J is TRBJ1-4 and V is TRBV21-1; TRBD1 is the table's D call and was not checked against the DNA. TRBV21-1 is marked as a pseudogene. This CDR3 is 15 amino acids long. The DNA for the CDR3 is TGTGCCAGCAGCAAAGACGCAGAAGATAATGAAAAACTGTTTTTT. It is translated as CASSKDAEDNEKLFF.

Written as DNA, the CDR3 is TGTGCCAGCAGTTACTCCGGCCTGGGACAGAACTATGGCTACACCTTC. Residues: CASSYSGLGQNYGYTF. The V gene is TRBV6-2 or TRBV6-3, the J gene TRBJ1-2, with 7 bases matching TRBD1. Germline assignment: CDR1 MNHEY and CDR2 SVGEGT. The V and J ends lost 0 bases and 2 bases, in that order; junction bases with no gene match: 6. The CDR3 extends over 16 amino acids.

The chain joins TRBV7-3 to TRBJ1-1, with TRBD1 matching over 8 bases. V was clipped by 5 bases and J by 7 bases; unmatched bases: 6. CDR1 is SGHTA, CDR2 FQGTGA, per germline. The CDR3 contains 13 residues. CDR3: CASSQDRGYEAFF. DNA for the CDR3: TGTGCCAGCAGCCAAGACAGGGGTTATGAAGCTTTCTTT.

The chain joins TRBV5-1 to TRBJ2-3, with a weak D call TRBD2 (6 bases). Trimming shortened V by 4 bases and J by 2 bases, and 17 bases separated the two germline ends. The CDR3 runs to 16 residues. CDR1 SGHRS and CDR2 YFSETQ come from the germline V gene. The CDR3 region has the DNA TGCGCCAGCAGCGACGGACGGCGGGGTAACACAGATACGCAGTATTTT. Its protein product is CASSDGRRGNTDTQYF.

This chain connects TRBV6-5 to TRBJ1-1; no clear D. This CDR3 region has 13 residues. V was shortened by 4 bases and J by 5 bases, with 11 bases between the two germline ends. CDR1 is MNHEY, CDR2 SVGAGI, per germline. DNA for the CDR3: TGTGCCAGCAGTTTAGGACCCCTGACTGAAGCTTTCTTT. Protein: CASSLGPLTEAFF.

The chain joins TRBV5-4 to TRBJ1-4; no reliable D call. V lost 2 bases and J lost 7, with 6 bases in between. There are 12 residues in the CDR3. Looked up from germline, CDR1 is SGHNT and CDR2 is YYREEE (reference sequence). The CDR3 here is CASSFASEKLFF. Written as DNA, the CDR3 is TGTGCCAGCAGCTTCGCCTCTGAAAAACTGTTTTTT. Together with reference TRBV5-4 and TRBJ1-4, the CDR3 gives the full variable domain: ETGVTQSPTHLIKTRGQQVTLRCSSQSGHNTVSWYQQALGQGPQFIFQYYREEENGRGNFPPRFSGLQFPNYSSELNVNALELDDSALYLCASSFASEKLFFGSGTQLSVL.

V is TRBV19 and J is TRBJ1-2; no reliable D call. Germline CDR1 and CDR2: LNHDA and SQIVND (reference sequence). V lost 3 bases and J lost 4, with 6 bases in between. This CDR3 region has 12 residues. The CDR3 DNA reads TGTGCCAGTAGTATGCCAGTCTATGGCTACACCTTC. Translating it yields CASSMPVYGYTF.

This clone was seen only a few times. The chain has TRBV2 and TRBJ2-3; possibly TRBD2 for D (5 bases). Germline values: CDR1 SNHLY, CDR2 FYNNEI. CDR3 size: 18 residues. V was pared by 3 bases and J by 4 bases, with 23 bases between. CDR3 coding DNA: TGTGCCAGCAGTGAGGGCAGACTATCCTTAGCGAAGGCAGATACGCAGTATTTT. This sequence encodes CASSEGRLSLAKADTQYF.

The rearrangement uses TRBV2 and TRBJ2-5; 8 bases match TRBD2. There are 16 residues in the CDR3. Germline V gives CDR1 SNHLY, CDR2 FYNNEI. The V gene end was trimmed by 2 bases and the J gene end by 4 bases; junction bases not matched to a gene: 9. The CDR3 DNA follows: TGTGCCAGCAGTGAACGGGTAGCGGGGACTGGAGAGACCCAGTACTTC. It specifies CASSERVAGTGETQYF.

The CDR3 region has the DNA TGTGCCAGCAGGGGGACGGGTCAGCCCCAGCATTTT. It specifies CASRGTGQPQHF. The genes are TRBV27 and TRBJ1-5; tentatively, D is TRBD1 (5 bases). Germline V gene sequence: CDR1 MNHEY, CDR2 SMNVEV (reference sequence). The CDR3 runs to 12 residues. The germline V and J ends were trimmed by 6 bases and 6 bases, with 9 bases remaining between them.

The chain links TRBV7-2 to TRBJ2-3, with a tentative D call TRBD2 (7 bases). The V and J ends lost 0 bases and 8 bases respectively, with 9 bases between them. Germline V gives CDR1 SGHTA, CDR2 FQGNSA. There are 13 residues in the CDR3. CDR3 coding DNA: TGTGCCAGCAGCTTAGCGGGGGGGGCTACGCAGTATTTT. Its protein is CASSLAGGATQYF.

The chain has TRBV23-1 and TRBJ1-1; unclear D gene. TRBV23-1 carries the ORF label, with uncertain function. V was shortened by 7 bases and J by 1 base, with 16 bases between the two germline ends. The CDR3 covers 15 residues. CDR3 region: CASTGGSLTNTEAFF. As DNA, the CDR3 is TGCGCCAGCACCGGAGGGAGCCTTACGAACACTGAAGCTTTCTTT.

V is TRBV27 and J is TRBJ2-7; maybe TRBD2 (7 bases). CDR1 and CDR2 from the germline V gene are MNHEY and SMNVEV (reference sequence). The CDR3 runs to 14 residues. V lost 5 bases and J lost 6, with 17 bases in between. CDR3 bases: TGTGCCAGCAGTGCCAAGGCGGGGGCAGGCGAGCAGTACTTC. The encoded protein is CASSAKAGAGEQYF.

The chain employs TRBV3-1 (or the pseudogene TRBV3-2) and TRBJ2-7; 11 bases are a match to TRBD2. Unmatched junction bases numbered 3, after V lost 5 bases and J lost 0 bases. Germline values: CDR1 LGHDT, CDR2 YNNKEL (reference sequence). The CDR3 covers 15 residues. For the CDR3, the DNA is TGTGCCAGCAGCTGGGGACTAGCGGTCTCCTACGAGCAGTACTTC. Translated, it gives CASSWGLAVSYEQYF.

The V call is TRBV20-1, the J call TRBJ2-7; D unresolved. CDR3 length: 11 residues. Germline assignment: CDR1 DFQATT and CDR2 SNEGSKA (reference sequence). With 1 base removed from V and 7 bases from J, the gap between germline ends came to 8 bases. The CDR3 is CSARGDGEQYF. The DNA for the CDR3 is TGCAGTGCTAGAGGAGACGGGGAGCAGTACTTC.

The count of this clone is one. V and J are TRBV5-1 and TRBJ2-1, with 13 bases aligning to TRBD2. The CDR3 runs 18 residues. Germline CDR1 reads SGHRS; CDR2 reads YFSETQ. Trimming cost V 4 bases and J 9 bases; bases outside gene matches: 16. CDR3 protein: CASSRTTSGGTYFGEQFF. For the CDR3, the DNA is TGCGCCAGCAGCCGAACGACTAGCGGGGGGACGTACTTTGGTGAGCAGTTCTTC.

The chain couples TRBV11-2 to TRBJ1-1; D unclear. Germline V gene data show CDR1 as SGHAT and CDR2 as FQNNGV. Trimming stripped 0 bases from V and 6 bases from J, with 5 bases between. CDR3 size: 12 residues. In DNA, the CDR3 is TGTGCCAGCAGCTTAGATTCTCCTGAAGCTTTCTTT. This sequence encodes CASSLDSPEAFF. The variable domain in full, completed from reference TRBV11-2 and TRBJ1-1, reads EAGVAQSPRYKIIEKRQSVAFWCNPISGHATLYWYQQILGQGPKLLIQFQNNGVVDDSQLPKDRFSAERLKGVDSTLKIQPAKLEDSAVYLCASSLDSPEAFFGQGTRLTVV.